This paragraph reports one T cell receptor (beta chain). The antigen is not known. The source of the sample is a study of T cells in Graves' hyperthyroidism and ophthalmopathy. In the study overall: Peripheral blood was acquired at first diagnosis, ahead of any therapy whatsoever. General study points: A 13 V-J model separated ophthalmopathy from stable hyperthyroidism.

The sample of blood was obtained at first hyperthyroidism diagnosis (before any ophthalmopathy symptoms). Using around 10 ml of fresh peripheral blood, PBMCs were prepared. Germline CDR1 SQVTM, CDR2 ANQGSEA. The length of the CDR3 is 12 residues. The germline V and J ends were trimmed by 7 bases and 0 bases, with 6 bases remaining between them. Authors of the study amplified TCR beta CDR3 regions from RNA transcripts. The TCR CDR3 was amplified in a first-round RT-PCR using the HTBI primer set. A single record per CDR3 protein comes from TCRdb applying MiXCR to the multiplex PCR reads. The sample includes under 400,000 distinct CDR3 sequences, 15% to 18% seen only once; the top ten take about 30%.

The chain carries TRBV29-1 and TRBJ2-2; D remains ambiguous. The specimen was blood. The receptor was isolated from a woman in her late teens or twenties with Graves' hyperthyroidism that later progressed to Graves' ophthalmopathy. CDR3 nucleotide sequence: TGCAGCGCCGACGCGAACACCGGGGAGCTGTTTTTT. Translating gives CSADANTGELFF.